What follows is one T cell receptor beta chain and its context. Together with a sample-barcoded 5' primer, a J-beta primer mix was included in a second PCR lasting roughly 6 to 12 cycles. TCRdb reanalysed the 5' RACE reads using MiXCR and keeps one entry per CDR3 protein. Here the sample spans 1.5 million to 2 million distinct CDR3 sequences, approximately 50% being singletons. The source of the sample is a study of blood T cells in healthy people across ages. The specimen was blood. The sequence was collected from a woman in her thirties or forties in good health.

The CDR3, as DNA: TGCAGTGCTAGAGAAGGGACTAGCGGGGGTAGGGGGAGAGATACGCAGTATTTT. Its translation is CSAREGTSGGRGRDTQYF. The chain recombines TRBV20-1 with TRBJ2-3; TRBD2 agrees at 14 bases. Germline assignment: CDR1 DFQATT and CDR2 SNEGSKA (reference sequence). The CDR3 extends over 18 amino acids. Losses at the gene ends were 0 bases for V and 5 bases for J; bases not matched to a gene: 10.